What follows is one T cell receptor (beta chain) and its context. This clone has only a few counts. There is no known antigen for this receptor. Base quality data are lacking; no much larger clone is found one base away. The cohort was made up of about 610 healthy bone marrow donors. At the time of sampling, all cohort members were nominally healthy, though unrecorded immune exposures were likely present. The donor tested CMV seropositive, placing the donor among the 289 seropositive members of the cohort. A peripheral blood sample was collected from each donor, and TCR beta sequencing was performed on peripheral blood mononuclear cells. Genomic DNA extraction from the blood cell samples was performed with the Qiagen DNeasy Blood Extraction Kit. The record originates from a study of cytomegalovirus exposure and HLA in healthy donors listed by TCRdb under 2017. Concerning the study at large: An earlier analysis of a few hundred of the donors reported 276 Gb of sequence data and 100 million to 120 million unique TCR beta sequences obtained from about 179 million T cells. An early release that covered about 640 HLA-typed donors contained approximately 300 gigabases of sequencing data and tens of millions of unique TCR sequences. The genetic ancestry cluster associated with self-reported Caucasian donors included around four fifths of the roughly 400 genotyped donors. The study was designed to test whether signatures of past pathogen exposure could be identified by cataloging public T cell receptors. Using immunosequencing, the study profiled T cell repertoires from 500 to 800 subjects and related those repertoires to cytomegalovirus serostatus. Along with the roughly 700-subject first cohort, a separate validation cohort of around 110 different subjects was used. High-throughput TCR immunosequencing, statistical association of individual TCRs with disease status, and machine learning were combined to predict cytomegalovirus infection status. In a later analysis, previously published TCR beta repertoires from 550 to 750 donors were re-analyzed and high-resolution HLA genotyping was added so that TCR occurrence patterns could be studied. Rather than using new phenotypic data, the later analysis identified candidate immune exposures from TCR beta sequences and from how often those sequences occurred across donors. An earlier analysis of 587 of the donors applied high-throughput TCR beta sequencing to assess whether each TCR beta V gene segment acted as functional or pseudogenic. Donor age, sex, ethnicity and CMV serostatus were compiled together with the repertoire data. Genome-wide SNP genotypes for about 60% of the roughly 700 donors were used in a later genetic analysis, which treated that subset as a discovery cohort. Every discovery cohort repertoire had been produced on one sequencing platform. Both class I and class II loci were covered by HLA typing, at four-digit resolution. Typing coverage differed by locus: A, B, C, DRB1 and DQB1 were typed in about 620-640 donors, DQA1 in roughly 500, DPA1 in 600 to 610, and DPB1 in just under 490. Roughly 5 DR-DQ haplotypes were handled as single units for association and clustering, since linkage in the cohort was strong. Among around 400 genotyped donors of the cohort, an average of about 240,000 unique TCR beta nucleotide sequences were sequenced per donor, around a sixth of them non-productive. General findings and caveats noted by the study authors: For the cohort, immune exposure information was limited to CMV serostatus. A later analysis found that most CMV-associated TCR beta chains appeared HLA-restricted, with HLA associations seemingly driven largely by CMV exposure. The 87-base-pair reads could not distinguish some IMGT-functional V segments, including TRBV6-2 and TRBV6-3, so those segments were excluded. Most TCR sequences were seen in very few donors, while some public TCRs were found in many individuals. In a later analysis, several top co-occurrence clusters were reported to appear linked to parvovirus B19, influenza, CMV and Epstein-Barr virus. A later analysis associated about 17,000 TCR beta sequences with specific HLA alleles at a false discovery rate of 0.05. It was suggested by the authors that the approach could potentially be generalized to other disease states and immunological phenotypes. In an earlier analysis of some 550 of the donors, most TCR beta V segments were observed in productive rearrangements about 87% or about 30% of the time, broadly matching IMGT annotations. When HLA alleles, especially DR and DQ, strongly co-occurred, TCR associations were difficult to assign to individual alleles. Linkage disequilibrium might explain the correlated functional status among segregating V segments, but an unknown experimental factor could not be ruled out. A later analysis found that HLA-associated TCR beta chains were more clonally expanded and had lower generation probabilities than equally common non-associated chains. The cohort was sequenced for TCR beta chains only, and without alpha or paired-chain data the features that could be detected were limited. A further reported finding was that TCR beta sequences accurately predicted the HLA-A and HLA-B alleles for most subjects in the first cohort. The study gave a list of around 170 TCR beta chains associated with cytomegalovirus. Sequencing depth was assumed to be roughly uniform across donors in the presence/absence analyses, though that assumption may not hold. V-gene and J-gene trimming of TCR beta chains was associated with a missense DCLRE1C variant in a later genetic analysis, and the association was replicated in an independent cohort. A group of highly shared sequence variants was considered likely to be a technical artifact of the sequencing pipeline. Because HLA typing was missing for some donors at each locus, association tests included only the typed subset. A later genetic analysis reported fewer N-insertions in productive TCRs among donors in an Asian-associated ancestry cluster than the roughly 700-donor mean. Because counts were too low, some 17 rarely observed V segments, including chromosome 9 orphons, were left out of the earlier analysis of a few hundred of the donors. Cytomegalovirus status was reported to be diagnosed by the classifier with high specificity and sensitivity in both the original and validation cohorts. A few of the identified cytomegalovirus-associated TCR beta chains were confirmed in vitro to be specific for cytomegalovirus antigens. According to a later analysis, TCR association rates differed among HLA loci, with DRB1 alleles showing the most associated TCRs and HLA-C alleles showing the fewest.

The library was made by the immunoSEQ multiplex PCR assay. The multiplex PCR relied on a mix of 60 forward primers for TCR Vbeta segments and 13 reverse primers for TCR Jbeta segments. The CDR3 region of rearranged TCR beta genes was amplified from genomic DNA with a multiplex PCR assay. The amplified TCR beta libraries were sequenced on the Illumina HiSeq System as 87-base-pair reads. Turning to the authors' computational methods: A later analysis tallied 75 million to 95 million unique TCR beta chains across the roughly 610 repertoires, and approximately 12 million of those chains were shared by two or more donors. A nearest-neighbor algorithm error-corrected the raw reads and collapsed the reads into unique sequences, merging closely related sequences to remove PCR and sequencing errors. CDR3 sequences were aligned to IMGT reference sequences to assign V, D and J gene segments. For a sequence to be retained, a match of at least six nucleotides was required to both a V gene segment and a J gene segment. A rearrangement was called productive if the CDR3 had no stop codons and remained in frame with V and J, and every other rearrangement was called non-productive. CDR3 was defined by IMGT convention, running from the second conserved V-encoded cysteine to the conserved J-encoded phenylalanine. The earlier analysis of 550 to 650 of the donors excluded any sequence lacking an unambiguous match to a single V gene segment. An earlier analysis of several hundred of the donors classified V segments as functional when productive rearrangements were above 56.7% and as segregating when the standard deviation between donors was above 5%. A statistical classification framework was built to diagnose cytomegalovirus status from the catalog of TCR beta chain sequences. A later analysis assigned V and J genes by comparing TCR nucleotide sequences with IMGT/GENE-DB human TR gene sequences. In a later analysis, CDR3 sequences and most-parsimonious VDJ recombination scenarios were assigned using the TCRdist pipeline. In a later analysis, each TCR beta chain was defined by its CDR3 amino acid sequence together with its V-gene family, and reads lacking a unique V-gene family were excluded. As a way to deal with suspected cross-contamination and a sequencing artifact, a later analysis dropped hundreds of nucleotide sequences that were highly shared and had low generation probability. In a later analysis, a clonal expansion index for each public chain was calculated from normalized within-repertoire ranks of inferred template counts. Generation probabilities in a later analysis came from a VDJ recombination model fitted to out-of-frame rearrangements, and those results were checked against IGoR. A later analysis scored TCR-TCR, TCR-HLA and TCR-CMV co-occurrence with hypergeometric tests, applying a repertoire-size bias correction to TCR pairs. In a later analysis, false discovery rates were estimated by permuting HLA or CMV assignments 20 times. In a later analysis, co-occurring TCRs were grouped using DBSCAN, with TCRdist sequence similarity added in when clustering inside HLA-allele-positive subsets. For co-occurrence clustering, repertoires with fewer than 30,000 or more than 120,000 public chains were excluded, along with four or five repertoires with anomalous nucleotide sharing. Imported from immuneACCESS, the table was reduced by TCRdb to in-frame sequences with V and J called. These copies leave out some clones; in studies compared against another copy, an unresolved V gene accounts for under half, and the cause of the remainder is not known. The DNA was the basis for D and trimming; V, J and clone size are from that table. The sample records 110,000 to 150,000 clones, 82% of which are singletons. Approximately 9.7% of the sample goes to the ten largest clones.

From its cysteine to its phenylalanine, the CDR3 spans 15 amino acids. The only DNA kept is the CDR3, 45 bases in frame from the first base. CDR1 and CDR2 (MDHEN, SYDVKM) derive from the germline V gene. This TCR came from an older woman in good health and CMV-seropositive. Recombination joined TRBV28 with TRBJ2-5, and TRBD2 aligns with 7 junction nucleotides. The J call is uncertain, as TRBJ2-7 better fits the DNA end. The specimen sequenced was PBMCs. Here is the DNA: TGTGCCAGCAGCGAGACCTTTAGCGGGCATTACGAGCAGTACTTC. It translates as CASSETFSGHYEQYF.